This T cell receptor (beta chain) was sequenced during a study of blood T cell repertoires in COVID-19. The trim removed 0 bases at V and 5 bases at J, leaving 4 bases unmatched. The CDR3 loop spans 14 amino acids. Germline values: CDR1 SGHRS, CDR2 YFSETQ. Of note for this clone: Additional DNA sequences in this sample encode the identical CDR3.

Sequencing was performed with immunoSEQ multiplex PCR; in TCRdb, only in-frame clones are kept and a portion is missing. Of fewer than 100,000 clones listed, around four fifths are singletons. This TCR was sampled from a human donor in a cohort sampled during active COVID-19. Material: peripheral blood. The chain uses TRBV5-1 and TRBJ2-5; 7 bases are a match to TRBD1. CDR3 DNA sequence: TGCGCCAGCAGCTTGGCGACAGGGTCGGAGACCCAGTACTTC. Residues: CASSLATGSETQYF.